This T cell receptor beta chain was identified during a study of T cells in Graves' hyperthyroidism and ophthalmopathy. From RNA transcripts, TCR beta CDR3 regions were amplified. TCR CDR3 regions were first amplified by RT-PCR with HTBI primers. TCRdb passed the multiplex PCR reads through MiXCR, listing each CDR3 protein once. The sample lists 700,000 or so distinct CDR3 sequences, about 15% occurring once. Diagnosis rested on symptoms, serum thyroxine and TRAb, thyroid ultrasound, and orbital computed tomography. This clonotype has at least ten counts. The material sequenced was blood. This TCR was recovered from a woman in her 50s with Graves' ophthalmopathy.

The chain's CDR3 is CSAPGDTDTQYF. DNA for the CDR3: TGCAGTGCTCCAGGGGACACAGATACGCAGTATTTT. This rearrangement joins TRBV20-1 to TRBJ2-3; D possibly corresponds to TRBD1 (6 bases). The CDR3 loop spans 12 amino acids. Trimming left V 5 bases short and J 2 bases short, with 8 bases between. Germline V gives CDR1 DFQATT, CDR2 SNEGSKA (reference sequence).